Listed here is a single T cell receptor (beta chain). The data were taken from a study of blood T cell repertoires in COVID-19. The overall study: The samples span acute and convalescent COVID-19 from the United States, Italy and Spain. Sources were T cells, B-cell-depleted T cells, or PBMCs; the material itself was cDNA or gDNA.

The data were produced by immunoSEQ multiplex PCR, yet TCRdb's version contains in-frame clones alone and is incomplete. This table has around 470,000 clones, nearly 90% appearing once. Trimming took off 0 bases at V and 9 bases at J, with 15 bases between the two ends. CDR3 length: 15 amino acids. The germline gives CDR1 LGHNA, CDR2 YNFKEQ. Seattle researchers signed up patients amid active infection and tracked them longitudinally. The source is a man aged 18 to 35 with COVID-19, enrolled during active disease. This chain links TRBV4-2 with TRBJ1-3, with a weak D call TRBD1 (6 bases). Sequenced material: peripheral blood. CDR3 sequence: CASSQDLARGGTIYF. CDR3 DNA: TGTGCCAGCAGCCAAGATTTGGCTAGGGGGGGCACCATATATTTT.